The entry that follows covers one TCR beta chain sequence. The data were taken from a study of T cell changes during pregnancy in multiple sclerosis. Trimming shortened V by 10 bases and J by 3 bases, and 19 bases separated the two germline ends. The germline gives CDR1 MNHNS, CDR2 SASEGT. The CDR3 length is 15 residues. Sequencing was performed with immunoSEQ multiplex PCR; in TCRdb, only in-frame clones are kept and a portion is missing. The sample records under 110,000 clones, 91% being singletons. Here the sequenced sample was peripheral blood, taken in the second trimester of pregnancy. This receptor was taken from a female donor with multiple sclerosis, enrolled in a pregnancy study. The chain employs TRBV6-1 and TRBJ1-5; tentative D call: TRBD1 (5 bases). The CDR3 nucleotides read TGTGCCACCCAGGAGGGGATTTTGAACAATCAGCCCCAGCATTTT. Residues: CATQEGILNNQPQHF.